A selection of T cell receptor beta chains follows, all from one sample in a study of cytotoxic CD8 clonotypes in ibrutinib-treated CLL. Sequencing was performed with immunoSEQ multiplex PCR; in TCRdb, only in-frame clones are kept and a portion is missing. The data hold about 200,000 clones, with over 65% observed a single time. The sample here was PBMCs, taken after 12 months of ibrutinib treatment. The origin of the receptors is a human donor with chronic lymphocytic leukemia. The CDR3 runs from the conserved cysteine through the conserved F or W. Fields, in order: J gene, V gene, D gene, clone size, CDR3 DNA, CDR3 protein. D genes are given only for firm matches. Only part of the rows carry a size: once, few, many, or a class if the clone is expanded.

j_call: TRBJ1-5
v_call: TRBV30
d_call: .
clone_size: few
cdr3_nt: TGTGCCTGGAGCCCCGGAAGTCAGCCCCAGCATTTT
cdr3_aa: CAWSPGSQPQHF

j_call: TRBJ1-1
v_call: TRBV29-1
d_call: .
clone_size: few
cdr3_nt: TGCAGCGTTGAGAAGGGGAACACTGAAGCTTTCTTT
cdr3_aa: CSVEKGNTEAFF

j_call: TRBJ2-5
v_call: TRBV5-1
d_call: TRBD1
clone_size: .
cdr3_nt: TGCGCCAGCAGCTTGAGGGACAGCTTAAACGGGGAGACCCAGTACTTC
cdr3_aa: CASSLRDSLNGETQYF

j_call: TRBJ2-7
v_call: TRBV28
d_call: .
clone_size: .
cdr3_nt: TGTGCCAGCACAAGCAGACCTACTCCCGAGCAGTACTTC
cdr3_aa: CASTSRPTPEQYF

j_call: TRBJ1-5
v_call: TRBV7-9
d_call: TRBD1
clone_size: .
cdr3_nt: TGTGCCAGCAGCTTAGGGACAGGGGACGATAGCAATCAGCCCCAGCATTTT
cdr3_aa: CASSLGTGDDSNQPQHF

j_call: TRBJ1-6
v_call: TRBV9
d_call: .
clone_size: few
cdr3_nt: TGTGCCAGCAGCGTAGCGGGATCCTATAATTCACCCCTCCACTTT
cdr3_aa: CASSVAGSYNSPLHF

j_call: TRBJ2-7
v_call: TRBV7-2
d_call: TRBD2
clone_size: .
cdr3_nt: TGTGCCAGCAGCCCCGGGGTAGCGGGAAACGAGCAGTACTTC
cdr3_aa: CASSPGVAGNEQYF

j_call: TRBJ2-7
v_call: TRBV7-7
d_call: TRBD2
clone_size: .
cdr3_nt: TGTGCCAGCAGCTTACAAGGTTGCCTAGCGGGGGAATCACCCTCCTACTCCTACGAGCAGTACTTC
cdr3_aa: CASSLQGCLAGESPSYSYEQYF

j_call: TRBJ1-3
v_call: TRBV25-1
d_call: .
clone_size: .
cdr3_nt: TGTGCCAGCAGTGAGCGGCAGGCCTTGAACACCATATATTTT
cdr3_aa: CASSERQALNTIYF

j_call: TRBJ1-3
v_call: TRBV28
d_call: .
clone_size: .
cdr3_nt: TGTGCCAGCAGTTCAACCCGGCAGGGTCCAGGAAACACCATATATTTT
cdr3_aa: CASSSTRQGPGNTIYF

j_call: TRBJ1-6
v_call: TRBV19
d_call: .
clone_size: .
cdr3_nt: TGTGCCAGTCACCCGTCCATCTATAATTCACCCCTCCACTTT
cdr3_aa: CASHPSIYNSPLHF

j_call: TRBJ2-1
v_call: TRBV6-1
d_call: TRBD1
clone_size: .
cdr3_nt: TGTGCCAGCAGTGTGACAGGGGATGAGCAGTTCTTC
cdr3_aa: CASSVTGDEQFF

j_call: TRBJ2-7
v_call: TRBV6-5
d_call: .
clone_size: .
cdr3_nt: TGTGCCAGCAGTTATGGTATGTCCCCCGAGCAGTACTTC
cdr3_aa: CASSYGMSPEQYF

j_call: TRBJ1-3
v_call: TRBV6-5
d_call: .
clone_size: few
cdr3_nt: TGTGTCTCAGGGCGCTCTGGAAACACCATATATTTT
cdr3_aa: CVSGRSGNTIYF

j_call: TRBJ2-3
v_call: TRBV7-7
d_call: TRBD1
clone_size: .
cdr3_nt: TGTGCCAGCAGCCCAGGCCCAGGGGGCCCAGATACGCAGTATTTT
cdr3_aa: CASSPGPGGPDTQYF

j_call: TRBJ1-3
v_call: TRBV7-3
d_call: TRBD1
clone_size: .
cdr3_nt: TGTGCCAGCAGCTTAACCGGGGGACAGATCTCTGGAAACACCATATATTTT
cdr3_aa: CASSLTGGQISGNTIYF

j_call: TRBJ2-7
v_call: TRBV20-1
d_call: .
clone_size: .
cdr3_nt: TGCAGTGCAAATAACGTGGACGAGCAGTACTTC
cdr3_aa: CSANNVDEQYF

j_call: TRBJ2-1
v_call: TRBV6-6
d_call: TRBD2
clone_size: once
cdr3_nt: TGTGCCAGCAGTTGGACTAGCGGAGGGTACAATGAGCAGTTCTTC
cdr3_aa: CASSWTSGGYNEQFF

j_call: TRBJ2-3
v_call: TRBV11-3
d_call: .
clone_size: once
cdr3_nt: TGTGCCAGCAGCTTAGCGGGAGTCACAGATACGCAGTATTTT
cdr3_aa: CASSLAGVTDTQYF

j_call: TRBJ1-2
v_call: TRBV5-5
d_call: .
clone_size: .
cdr3_nt: TGTGCCAGCTTCCCACCAGGGTCCTATGGCTACACCTTC
cdr3_aa: CASFPPGSYGYTF

j_call: TRBJ1-6
v_call: TRBV6-5
d_call: TRBD1
clone_size: few
cdr3_nt: TGTGCCAGCAGTTACGACAGGGGGCCGGGTTCACCCCTCCACTTT
cdr3_aa: CASSYDRGPGSPLHF

j_call: TRBJ1-2
v_call: TRBV29-1
d_call: TRBD1
clone_size: few
cdr3_nt: TGCAGCGTTGTGACAGGGTTTCTCGGGGGCTACACCTTC
cdr3_aa: CSVVTGFLGGYTF

j_call: TRBJ2-2
v_call: TRBV18
d_call: .
clone_size: .
cdr3_nt: TGTGCCAGCTCGAGGGGCGTGAACACCGGGGAGCTGTTTTTT
cdr3_aa: CASSRGVNTGELFF

j_call: TRBJ1-2
v_call: TRBV6-6
d_call: .
clone_size: few
cdr3_nt: TGTGCCAGCAGTTACGCCCCTCGGGGTTTTAACTATGGCTACACCTTC
cdr3_aa: CASSYAPRGFNYGYTF

j_call: TRBJ2-3
v_call: TRBV10-1
d_call: .
clone_size: .
cdr3_nt: TGCGCCAGCACTTGTAGCACAGATACGCAGTATTTT
cdr3_aa: CASTCSTDTQYF

j_call: TRBJ1-1
v_call: TRBV2
d_call: .
clone_size: .
cdr3_nt: TGTGCCAGCAGATCTCAGGGTGTAAAGACTGAAGCTTTCTTT
cdr3_aa: CASRSQGVKTEAFF

j_call: TRBJ2-7
v_call: TRBV19
d_call: TRBD1
clone_size: .
cdr3_nt: TGTGCCAGTAGTATGGGACAGGGATATTCCTACGAGCAGTACTTC
cdr3_aa: CASSMGQGYSYEQYF